The 29 T cell receptor beta chains below were found in one sample sequenced in a study of shared clonotypes between healthy human individuals. Profiled with immunoSEQ multiplex PCR; TCRdb holds only in-frame clones, not every one. The repertoire consists of more than 2 million clones, with approximately 96% occurring once and the leading ten covering less than 0.15%. The sample consisted of naive CD4+ T cells sorted from blood. Subset specified: CD45RA+ positively selected. Receptor source: a man between 18 and 29 years old in good health.

The chain links TRBV4-3 to TRBJ2-3, with a tentative D call TRBD1 (6 bases). CDR1 and CDR2 from the germline V gene are LGHNA and YSLEER. This CDR3 is built from 16 residues. Deletions cut 0 bases from V and 5 bases from J, with 15 bases between. The CDR3 sequence: CASSQDQVGALDTQYF. As DNA, the CDR3 is TGCGCCAGCAGCCAAGATCAGGTGGGGGCATTAGATACGCAGTATTTT.

To note about this clone: Other DNA sequences in the same sample also yield this CDR3. The V call is TRBV5-1, the J call TRBJ2-7, with D possibly being TRBD1 or TRBD2 (5 bases each). V gave up 1 base and J gave up 2 bases, with 10 bases separating them. CDR1 is SGHRS and CDR2 is YFSETQ in the germline V gene. The length of the CDR3 is 14 residues. CDR3 sequence reads: CASSLFGGTYEQYF. The CDR3 nucleotides are TGCGCCAGCAGCTTGTTTGGGGGAACCTACGAGCAGTACTTC. The entire variable domain, with the rest obtained from reference TRBV5-1 and TRBJ2-7, is as follows: KAGVTQTPRYLIKTRGQQVTLSCSPISGHRSVSWYQQTPGQGLQFLFEYFSETQRNKGNFPGRFSGRQFSNSRSEMNVSTLELGDSALYLCASSLFGGTYEQYFGPGTRLTVT.

This chain joins TRBV28 and TRBJ1-2, with D unresolved. The V end was cut by 4 bases, the J end by 4 bases, with 10 bases between. The CDR3 runs 13 residues. In germline, CDR1 is MDHEN, CDR2 SYDVKM. The CDR3: CASSSGVIYGYTF. CDR3 bases: TGTGCCAGCAGTTCCGGGGTTATCTATGGCTACACCTTC.

This clone was detected once. This chain's CDR3 is CASSPPGTRNSPLHF. CDR3 bases: TGTGCCAGCTCACCACCCGGGACAAGGAATTCACCCCTCCACTTT. The chain links TRBV18 to TRBJ1-6; D is perhaps TRBD1 (6 bases). CDR1 is KGHSH and CDR2 is LQKENI in the germline V gene. There are 15 residues in the CDR3. V was trimmed by 0 bases and J by 7 bases, leaving 10 bases between them.

V gene TRBV30 combines with J gene TRBJ1-1, with a possible D match to TRBD1 (6 bases). CDR3 size: 14 residues. V was shortened by 2 bases and J by 5 bases, with 15 bases between the two germline ends. CDR1 is GTSNPN and CDR2 is SVGIG in the germline V gene (reference sequence). The CDR3 DNA sequence: TGTGCCTGGAGTTTCAGGGGAGTGGGTACTGAAGCTTTCTTT. Translated: CAWSFRGVGTEAFF.

This chain's CDR3 is CASSSLKGTGTLYSNQPQHF. The DNA of the CDR3 is TGTGCCAGCAGTTCCTTAAAGGGGACAGGGACACTTTATAGCAATCAGCCCCAGCATTTT. This chain links TRBV28 with TRBJ1-5, with TRBD1 identical over 9 bases. The V segment lost 4 bases and the J segment 0 bases; nucleotides outside the gene matches: 16. The V gene's germline CDR1 is MDHEN and CDR2 SYDVKM. The CDR3 runs 20 residues.

This sequence joins TRBV6-6 and TRBJ2-7; the D gene is possibly TRBD2 (6 bases). The V gene's germline CDR1 is MNHNY and CDR2 SVGAGI (reference sequence). The length of the CDR3 is 15 residues. The germline V and J ends were trimmed by 6 bases and 2 bases, with 17 bases remaining between them. CDR3 region: CASSPVGSGPYEQYF. In DNA, the CDR3 is TGTGCCAGCAGCCCTGTGGGTAGCGGCCCCTACGAGCAGTACTTC.

The chain employs TRBV6-5 and TRBJ2-2; the D gene is possibly TRBD1 (6 bases). V lost 4 bases and J lost 6, with 12 bases in between. In germline, CDR1 is MNHEY, CDR2 SVGAGI. The CDR3 consists of 14 residues. The CDR3 coding sequence is TGTGCCAGCAGTTCACCCCGGACAGCCGGGGAGCTGTTTTTT. It is translated as CASSSPRTAGELFF.

This rearrangement joins TRBV19 to TRBJ2-1, with D perhaps TRBD2 (5 bases). The ends were cut back, 5 bases at V and 5 bases at J, with 7 bases in the middle. The CDR3 consists of 12 residues. Per the germline V gene, CDR1 is LNHDA and CDR2 is SQIVND (reference sequence). The CDR3 sequence: CASSSRDNEQFF. Here the CDR3 DNA reads TGTGCCAGTAGTTCGAGGGACAATGAGCAGTTCTTC.

V is TRBV5-1 and J is TRBJ2-3; 8 bases are shared with TRBD2. The junction had 12 bases not matched to a gene; V was cut back by 6 bases and J by 0 bases. Germline V lookup: CDR1 SGHRS, CDR2 YFSETQ. The CDR3 has 17 residues. The CDR3 bases are TGCGCCAGCAAAGTAATAGCGGGAACACGTAGCACAGATACGCAGTATTTT. Its translation: CASKVIAGTRSTDTQYF.

The V and J genes are TRBV29-1 and TRBJ2-5; D not certain. Germline assignment: CDR1 SQVTM and CDR2 ANQGSEA. V was trimmed by 4 bases and J by 1 base, leaving 10 bases between them. The CDR3 runs to 13 residues. CDR3 in amino acids: CSVVGRLQETQYF. The CDR3 DNA sequence: TGCAGCGTTGTTGGCAGGCTCCAAGAGACCCAGTACTTC.

Here the CDR3 DNA reads TGCGCCAGCAGCCCTGGACTAGCGCGAACCTACGAGCAGTACTTC. It specifies CASSPGLARTYEQYF. The V and J genes are TRBV4-1 and TRBJ2-7, with 9 bases aligning to TRBD2. The length of the CDR3 is 15 residues. Germline loops: CDR1 MGHRA, CDR2 YSYEKL. V lost 4 bases and J lost 2; bases outside the gene matches: 6.

The chain couples TRBV5-1 to TRBJ2-3; TRBD2 agrees at 12 bases. With 0 bases clipped from V and 5 bases from J, the junction kept 10 bases outside the gene matches. This CDR3 is built from 18 residues. Germline CDR1 and CDR2: SGHRS and YFSETQ. CDR3 sequence: CASSLVTSGGGSEDTQYF. CDR3 DNA: TGCGCCAGCAGCTTGGTGACTAGCGGGGGAGGTTCGGAAGATACGCAGTATTTT. The entire variable domain, with the rest obtained from reference TRBV5-1 and TRBJ2-3, is as follows: KAGVTQTPRYLIKTRGQQVTLSCSPISGHRSVSWYQQTPGQGLQFLFEYFSETQRNKGNFPGRFSGRQFSNSRSEMNVSTLELGDSALYLCASSLVTSGGGSEDTQYFGPGTRLTVL.

The rearrangement links TRBV4-1 to TRBJ2-3; D remains unclear. Trimming pared 1 base from V and 1 base from J, leaving 6 bases between. In germline, CDR1 is MGHRA, CDR2 YSYEKL. This CDR3 region has 14 residues. CDR3 sequence (DNA): TGCGCCAGCAGCCAAGTCCCGGGCACAGATACGCAGTATTTT. It specifies CASSQVPGTDTQYF.

The chain joins TRBV6-5 to TRBJ2-5, with unresolved D. With 4 bases removed from V and 3 bases from J, the gap between germline ends came to 9 bases. Germline loops: CDR1 MNHEY, CDR2 SVGAGI. This CDR3 region has 13 residues. CDR3 loop: CASSLGRKETQYF. CDR3 in DNA: TGTGCCAGCAGTTTAGGACGGAAAGAGACCCAGTACTTC.

The chain combines TRBV29-1 with TRBJ2-2, with 8 nucleotides matching TRBD2. Germline loops: CDR1 SQVTM, CDR2 ANQGSEA. This CDR3 region has 14 residues. The junction had 5 bases not matched to a gene; V was cut back by 4 bases and J by 4 bases. The CDR3 bases are TGCAGCGTTGCTGGGCTAGCGGGCACCGGGGAGCTGTTTTTT. Protein sequence: CSVAGLAGTGELFF.

The CDR3 nucleotides read TGCGCCAGCAATTTCCCCGGGAGGGAGTCCGGGGAGCTGTTTTTT. Protein: CASNFPGRESGELFF. The chain recombines TRBV5-1 with TRBJ2-2; TRBD2 aligns across 8 bases. There are 15 residues in the CDR3. V was pared by 6 bases and J by 6 bases, with 10 bases of the junction left unmatched. CDR1 is SGHRS, CDR2 YFSETQ, per germline.

This chain links TRBV19 with TRBJ2-5; 7 positions agree with TRBD1. This CDR3 has 14 amino acids. J gave up 10 bases and V 5 bases, and 13 bases lay outside the gene matches. Germline V gives CDR1 LNHDA, CDR2 SQIVND (reference sequence). This CDR3 reads CASSARDSLVFQYF. The CDR3, as DNA: TGTGCCAGTAGTGCCCGGGACAGCCTAGTTTTCCAGTACTTC.

This chain joins TRBV5-8 and TRBJ1-2; the match to TRBD1 covers 8 bases. CDR3 length equals 14 residues. Germline values: CDR1 SGHTS, CDR2 YDEGEE. J gave up 5 bases and V 5 bases, and 8 bases lay outside the gene matches. CDR3 sequence reads: CASRAQGARYGYTF. DNA of the CDR3: TGTGCCAGCAGGGCGCAGGGGGCAAGATATGGCTACACCTTC.

This clone has just a few counts. Other DNA sequences of this sample code for an identical CDR3. The chain recombines TRBV5-4 with TRBJ2-5; no definite D call. V lost 3 bases to trimming and J lost 2 bases, with 2 bases between them. The CDR3 length is 11 residues. Looked up from germline, CDR1 is SGHNT and CDR2 is YYREEE (reference sequence). CDR3 sequence: CASSSQETQYF. For the CDR3, the DNA is TGTGCCAGCAGCTCACAAGAGACCCAGTACTTC. Looking up the rest from reference TRBV5-4 and TRBJ2-5 gives the full variable domain: ETGVTQSPTHLIKTRGQQVTLRCSSQSGHNTVSWYQQALGQGPQFIFQYYREEENGRGNFPPRFSGLQFPNYSSELNVNALELDDSALYLCASSSQETQYFGPGTRLLVL.

This clone appeared once. The chain uses TRBV5-8 and TRBJ2-7; 9 bases are shared with TRBD1. Germline V gene sequence: CDR1 SGHTS, CDR2 YDEGEE. The CDR3 totals 14 residues. Trimming cost V 5 bases and J 0 bases; bases outside gene matches: 3. Written as DNA, the CDR3 is TGTGCCAGCAGGGCGGGACAGGGCTCCTACGAGCAGTACTTC. This gives the protein CASRAGQGSYEQYF.

This chain connects TRBV7-9 to TRBJ2-1; D is unclear. The CDR3 totals 12 residues. Germline values: CDR1 SEHNR, CDR2 FQNEAQ (reference sequence). Trimming removed 4 bases at V and 5 bases at J, with 6 bases between. In nucleotides, the CDR3 is TGTGCCAGCAGCTCTGAAAACAATGAGCAGTTCTTC. It yields the protein CASSSENNEQFF.

A single count supports this clone. This chain links TRBV30 with TRBJ1-3; D remains unclear. Between the trimmed V and J ends, which lost 0 bases and 3 bases, there was a span of 9 bases. CDR1 GTSNPN and CDR2 SVGIG come from the germline V gene (reference sequence). This CDR3 has 14 residues. The CDR3 loop reads CAWSVGLFGNTIYF. CDR3 DNA sequence: TGTGCCTGGAGTGTGGGTCTTTTTGGAAACACCATATATTTT.

CDR3 region: CASRETGGVKLFF. The CDR3 DNA follows: TGTGCCAGCAGAGAGACAGGGGGTGTAAAACTGTTTTTT. The V and J genes are TRBV5-5 and TRBJ1-4; TRBD1 agrees at 9 bases. The CDR3 is 13 residues long. In germline, CDR1 is SGHKS, CDR2 YYEKEE (reference sequence). After removal of 5 bases from V and 10 bases from J, the junction contained 6 bases not matched to a gene.

A remark on this clone: Other DNA variants within this sample encode the same CDR3. The chain recombines TRBV2 with TRBJ1-2, with D tentatively TRBD1 (5 bases). V was cut by 3 bases and J by 4 bases, with 6 bases left in between. CDR1 is SNHLY and CDR2 is FYNNEI in the germline V gene. This CDR3 is 12 amino acids long. Here the CDR3 reads CASSDRGYGYTF. For the CDR3, the DNA is TGTGCCAGCAGTGATAGGGGCTATGGCTACACCTTC.

This clone was found once. The rearrangement joins TRBV11-2 to TRBJ1-4; 8 nucleotides align to TRBD1. The V gene's germline CDR1 is SGHAT and CDR2 FQNNGV. This CDR3 is built from 15 residues. Unmatched junction bases numbered 9, after V lost 5 bases and J lost 7 bases. CDR3 nucleotide sequence: TGTGCCAGCAGCCGGACAGGGCTTGGGGGTGAAAAACTGTTTTTT. Translating it yields CASSRTGLGGEKLFF. Full variable domain (remainder filled in from reference TRBV11-2 and TRBJ1-4): EAGVAQSPRYKIIEKRQSVAFWCNPISGHATLYWYQQILGQGPKLLIQFQNNGVVDDSQLPKDRFSAERLKGVDSTLKIQPAKLEDSAVYLCASSRTGLGGEKLFFGSGTQLSVL.

V gene TRBV6-5 combines with J gene TRBJ1-5; maybe TRBD1 (6 bases). This CDR3 is built from 15 residues. The V gene lost 0 bases and the J gene lost 9 bases, with 15 bases spanning the gap. The germline V gene encodes CDR1 MNHEY and CDR2 SVGAGI. In nucleotides, the CDR3 is TGTGCCAGCAGTTACTCTGGCGCGGGGGGCTGGCCCCAGCATTTT. Encoded protein: CASSYSGAGGWPQHF.

The V call is TRBV7-2, the J call TRBJ2-5; 8 nucleotides agree with TRBD1. The CDR3 is 12 amino acids. The germline V gene encodes CDR1 SGHTA and CDR2 FQGNSA. V shed 5 bases, J shed 7 bases, and the junction held 3 bases outside the gene matches. CDR3 region: CASSIGTGTQYF. The CDR3 DNA sequence: TGTGCCAGCAGCATCGGGACAGGGACCCAGTACTTC.

The rearrangement joins TRBV6-1 to TRBJ1-6; D is perhaps TRBD1 (5 bases). Per the germline V gene, CDR1 is MNHNS and CDR2 is SASEGT. V was cut by 1 base and J by 7 bases, with 8 bases left in between. CDR3 length: 14 amino acids. CDR3 in amino acids: CASSEGGMNSPLHF. The CDR3 region has the DNA TGTGCCAGCAGTGAAGGGGGCATGAATTCACCCCTCCACTTT.